Shown below are 22 T cell receptor beta chains from a single sample sequenced in a study of response to subunit inactivated influenza vaccine. Each CDR3 protein is one row after TCRdb ran MiXCR on the RT-PCR reads. There are some 500,000 distinct CDR3 sequences in the sample; roughly 13% occur only once, and about an eighth lies in the top ten. Source: PBMCs from blood, taken 40 to 50 days after vaccination. The receptors stem from a man over 45 who received an inactivated influenza vaccine.

The chain has TRBV29-1 and TRBJ1-2; the D gene is possibly TRBD1 (5 bases). Looked up from germline, CDR1 is SQVTM and CDR2 is ANQGSEA. V lost 6 bases and J lost 0, with 17 bases in between. There are 15 residues in the CDR3. CDR3 residues: CSVKILEGANYGYTF. CDR3 nucleotides: TGCAGCGTAAAGATACTGGAAGGGGCTAACTATGGCTACACCTTC.

The chain carries TRBV4-3 and TRBJ2-7; D might be TRBD2 (7 bases). V was trimmed by 0 bases and J by 5 bases, leaving 17 bases between them. CDR1 and CDR2 (germline): LGHNA, YSLEER. CDR3 size: 16 residues. DNA for the CDR3: TGCGCCAGCAGCCAAGATTGGGGGGGGGCCATAGACGAGCAGTACTTC. Encoded protein: CASSQDWGGAIDEQYF.

This clonotype was counted at least ten times. The chain recombines TRBV28 with TRBJ2-1; no firm D call. Germline V gene lookup returns CDR1 MDHEN and CDR2 SYDVKM. The ends were cut back, 1 base at V and 9 bases at J, with 13 bases in the middle. There are 14 residues in the CDR3. CDR3 nucleotides: TGTGCCAGCAGTTTATTCTTCTCGGCACCTGAGCAGTTCTTC. It encodes CASSLFFSAPEQFF.

This clonotype was observed at least ten times. The rearrangement uses TRBV24-1 and TRBJ2-1, with 7 bases identical to TRBD1. The germline CDR1 and CDR2 sequences are KGHDR and SFDVKD. With 3 bases clipped from V and 8 bases from J, the junction kept 3 bases outside the gene matches. There are 13 residues in the CDR3. Here the CDR3 reads CATSDDRVHEQFF. The CDR3, as DNA: TGTGCCACCAGTGATGACAGGGTCCATGAGCAGTTCTTC.

This clonotype showed up just a few times. The chain links TRBV15 to TRBJ2-1; D is ambiguous. CDR3 size: 16 residues. Germline-derived CDR1 and CDR2 are LNHNV and YYDKDF (reference sequence). The ends were cut back, 2 bases at V and 4 bases at J, with 15 bases in the middle. The DNA of the CDR3 is TGTGCCACCAGCAGACTAGACTTGCCTTCTTACAATGAGCAGTTCTTC. This encodes CATSRLDLPSYNEQFF.

This chain links TRBV5-1 with TRBJ2-1; D might be TRBD1 or TRBD2, each matching 5 bases. This CDR3 is 14 amino acids long. Germline lookup yields CDR1 SGHRS and CDR2 YFSETQ. Trimming shortened V by 4 bases and J by 7 bases, and 15 bases separated the two germline ends. DNA of the CDR3: TGCGCCAGCAGCGCGATGGGACCTGAGAATGAGCAGTTCTTC. It specifies CASSAMGPENEQFF.

This sequence joins TRBV20-1 and TRBJ2-4; D possibly corresponds to TRBD2 (5 bases). CDR1 DFQATT and CDR2 SNEGSKA come from the germline V gene (reference sequence). This CDR3 spans 14 amino acids. Trimming took 6 bases from V and 7 from J, leaving 19 bases between them. Written as DNA, the CDR3 is TGCAGTGCGTCCCATCGTCGGGGTGTCAACATTCAGTACTTC. This codes for CSASHRRGVNIQYF.

As concerns this clonotype: Its ends do not fully match the called genes, so a read error is possible. The V call is TRBV5-1, the J call TRBJ2-7, with D perhaps given as TRBD1 or TRBD2 (5 bases each). The CDR3 sequence is 14 residues long. Germline V CDR1 and CDR2: SGHRS, YFSETQ. CDR3 in amino acids: CASSLSGGSPYPHF. The CDR3 bases are TGCGCCAGCAGCTTGTCTGGGGGATCTCCTTATCCCCACTTC.

This chain uses TRBV20-1 with TRBJ2-7; a possible D gene is TRBD1 (5 bases). Germline loops: CDR1 DFQATT, CDR2 SNEGSKA (reference sequence). V lost 0 bases to trimming and J lost 7 bases, with 16 bases between them. The CDR3 totals 14 residues. The CDR3 nucleotides are TGCAGTGCTAGAGATTCAGGTGGGCAGGGAGAGCAGTACTTC. Translating gives CSARDSGGQGEQYF.

The V and J genes are TRBV7-9 and TRBJ1-5; no firm D call. Deletions cut 5 bases from V and 5 bases from J, with 10 bases between. Germline CDR1 is SEHNR and CDR2 is FQNEAQ (reference sequence). The CDR3 sequence is 13 residues long. The CDR3 bases are TGTGCCAGCAGCATCGGGGTAGATCAGCCCCAGCATTTT. The encoded protein is CASSIGVDQPQHF.

This clonotype was recorded a few times. The gene calls are TRBV24-1 and TRBJ1-3, with 7 bases fitting TRBD1. V trimming: 4 bases; J trimming: 8 bases; junction bases outside the gene matches: 10. The germline gives CDR1 KGHDR, CDR2 SFDVKD. There are 15 residues in the CDR3. CDR3: CATSEGDRVGDTIYF. CDR3 sequence (DNA): TGTGCCACCAGTGAAGGGGACAGAGTCGGAGACACCATATATTTT.

The rearrangement joins TRBV4-3 to TRBJ2-1; 10 bases agree with TRBD2. The trim removed 2 bases at V and 4 bases at J, leaving 5 bases unmatched. The CDR3 contains 16 residues. The germline V gene has CDR1 LGHNA and CDR2 YSLEER. The CDR3 nucleotides are TGCGCCAGCAGCCAATCGGTAGCGGGGGGTTACAATGAGCAGTTCTTC. This codes for CASSQSVAGGYNEQFF.

This rearrangement joins TRBV20-1 to TRBJ2-2; 8 nucleotides agree with TRBD2. In germline, CDR1 is DFQATT, CDR2 SNEGSKA (reference sequence). V lost 4 bases and J lost 4; bases outside the gene matches: 5. The CDR3 extends over 14 amino acids. CDR3 region: CSATLAAGTGELFF. Here the CDR3 DNA reads TGCAGTGCTACACTAGCGGCGGGCACCGGGGAGCTGTTTTTT.

The rearrangement uses TRBV7-8 and TRBJ2-1; the match to TRBD2 covers 10 bases. CDR1 and CDR2 (germline): SGHVS, FQNEAQ. V was clipped by 5 bases and J by 6 bases; unmatched bases: 10. CDR3 size: 16 residues. The CDR3 bases are TGTGCCAGCAGCACGGGGACTAGCGAAGGAGGCAATGAGCAGTTCTTC. This translates into CASSTGTSEGGNEQFF. The full variable domain, in which reference TRBV7-8 and TRBJ2-1 provide the parts outside the CDR3, is GAGVSQSPRYKVAKRGQDVALRCDPISGHVSLFWYQQALGQGPEFLTYFQNEAQLDKSGLPSDRFFAERPEGSVSTLKIQRTQQEDSAVYLCASSTGTSEGGNEQFFGPGTRLTVL.

V usage is TRBV7-2 and J usage is TRBJ2-6, with a weak D call TRBD1 (5 bases). The V end was cut by 5 bases, the J end by 3 bases, with 11 bases between. This CDR3 region has 15 residues. CDR1 and CDR2 (germline): SGHTA, FQGNSA. This CDR3 is CASSKGVLGANVLTF. CDR3 coding DNA: TGTGCCAGCAGCAAAGGGGTACTTGGGGCCAACGTCCTGACTTTC.

This clonotype showed up just once. A much larger clone differs from this one at a single base, so this may be a read error. The J gene is TRBJ1-2, the V gene TRBV6-5, with TRBD1 matching 11 bases. Germline lookup yields CDR1 MNHEY and CDR2 SVGAGI. CDR3 length equals 13 residues. CDR3 sequence reads: CTSSYGTGGIYTF. The CDR3 DNA sequence: TGTACCAGCAGTTACGGGACAGGGGGGATCTACACCTTC.

At least ten counts were recorded for this clonotype. The rearrangement joins TRBV7-2 to TRBJ2-1; TRBD1 aligns across 8 bases. Per germline, CDR1 SGHTA and CDR2 FQGNSA. The CDR3 has 13 residues. Unmatched junction bases numbered 12, after V lost 5 bases and J lost 15 bases. CDR3: CASSLDGTGRGFF. The CDR3 DNA follows: TGTGCCAGCAGCCTCGACGGGACAGGCCGGGGGTTCTTC.

This clonotype showed up many times. This chain joins TRBV20-1 and TRBJ1-4; the D is unclear. Trimming took 6 bases from V and 1 from J, leaving 6 bases between them. Germline assignment: CDR1 DFQATT and CDR2 SNEGSKA (reference sequence). This CDR3 has 12 residues. CDR3 sequence: CSAPITNEKLFF. DNA for the CDR3: TGCAGTGCCCCCATAACTAATGAAAAACTGTTTTTT.

This clonotype has a count of ten or more. The J gene is TRBJ2-7, the V gene TRBV6-5, with D unresolved. Trimming stripped 3 bases from V and 9 bases from J, with 21 bases between. The V gene's germline CDR1 is MNHEY and CDR2 SVGAGI. The CDR3 covers 15 residues. The CDR3 loop is CASSYRPGSGVGQYF. The CDR3 nucleotides are TGTGCCAGCAGTTATAGACCGGGCTCAGGAGTAGGGCAGTACTTC.

The table lists this clonotype with many counts. The V and J genes are TRBV10-2 and TRBJ1-6; the D is unclear. V dropped 7 bases and J dropped 7 bases, with 14 bases sitting between them. The V gene's germline CDR1 is WSHSY and CDR2 SAAADI. The CDR3 has 14 amino acids. This CDR3 is CASTAASQNSPLHF. The CDR3 bases are TGCGCCAGCACGGCAGCTTCCCAAAATTCACCCCTCCACTTT.

This clonotype occurred a few times. The chain employs TRBV5-1 and TRBJ2-3; TRBD2 agrees at 11 bases. The length of the CDR3 is 16 residues. The V gene end was trimmed by 4 bases and the J gene end by 5 bases; junction bases not matched to a gene: 9. Germline V lookup: CDR1 SGHRS, CDR2 YFSETQ. Here the CDR3 DNA reads TGCGCCAGCAGCCCATTAACTAGCGGGGGACTAGATACGCAGTATTTT. It specifies CASSPLTSGGLDTQYF.

This sequence joins TRBV4-1 and TRBJ1-1, with D hard to call. Germline CDR1 is MGHRA and CDR2 is YSYEKL. The CDR3 spans 16 residues. V lost 1 base, J lost 0 bases, and 12 bases lay in between. The CDR3 spells CASSQGRLNLNTEAFF. The CDR3 region has the DNA TGCGCCAGCAGCCAAGGGCGGCTCAATTTGAACACTGAAGCTTTCTTT.